The 8 T cell receptor beta chains below were found in one sample sequenced in a study of cytomegalovirus exposure and HLA in healthy donors. It was with 60 Vbeta and 13 Jbeta primers that the PCR ran. Profiled with immunoSEQ multiplex PCR; TCRdb holds only in-frame clones, not every one. The sample yields about 180,000 clones, about four fifths seen once. The sequencing input was PBMCs. The receptors were gathered from a woman aged 25 to 39 in good health and CMV-seronegative.

Ten or more counts support this clone. The chain links TRBV6-4 to TRBJ2-1; tentatively, D is TRBD1 (6 bases). The CDR3 consists of 15 residues. Germline V lookup: CDR1 MRHNA, CDR2 SNTAGT. Trimming took off 3 bases at V and 6 bases at J, with 15 bases between the two ends. CDR3: CASSENPDRGNEQFF. DNA of the CDR3: TGTGCCAGCAGTGAGAACCCGGACAGAGGCAATGAGCAGTTCTTC.

The chain uses TRBV5-5 and TRBJ2-1; 9 nucleotides match TRBD2. The germline gives CDR1 SGHKS, CDR2 YYEKEE (reference sequence). V dropped 5 bases and J dropped 6; count of bases not matched to a gene: 12. The CDR3 totals 16 residues. The CDR3 loop is CASRPPGLAQINEQFF. The CDR3 DNA reads TGTGCCAGCAGGCCTCCGGGACTAGCCCAAATCAATGAGCAGTTCTTC.

The rearrangement links TRBV4-3 to TRBJ1-5, with D possibly TRBD1 on 6 matching bases. Between the trimmed V and J ends, which lost 6 bases and 3 bases, there was a span of 15 bases. Germline V CDR1 and CDR2: LGHNA, YSLEER. The CDR3 runs 15 residues. The CDR3 DNA is TGCGCCAGCAGTCCCCACACAGGGAACAATCAGCCCCAGCATTTT. Translation: CASSPHTGNNQPQHF.

V is TRBV5-1 and J is TRBJ2-3, with TRBD2 as a possible D gene (5 bases). The CDR3 totals 14 residues. In germline, CDR1 is SGHRS, CDR2 YFSETQ. Trimming pared 8 bases from V and 4 bases from J, leaving 17 bases between. CDR3 amino acids: CASKTTLEADTQYF. CDR3 DNA sequence: TGCGCCAGTAAAACAACACTAGAGGCAGATACGCAGTATTTT.

The CDR3 coding sequence is TGCGCCAGCAGCCATGAAGGGACAGGGGGTAGGACTGAAGCTTTCTTT. Translated: CASSHEGTGGRTEAFF. The rearrangement links TRBV4-1 to TRBJ1-1; TRBD1 agrees at 11 bases. The length of the CDR3 is 16 residues. From germline, CDR1 is MGHRA and CDR2 YSYEKL. V was pared by 3 bases and J by 5 bases, with 8 bases of the junction left unmatched.

The rearrangement uses TRBV30 and TRBJ2-5; D gene ambiguous. Germline CDR1 is GTSNPN and CDR2 is SVGIG (reference sequence). The V and J ends lost 0 bases and 5 bases respectively, with 10 bases between them. The CDR3 has 13 residues. The CDR3 sequence is CAWSVGLRETQYF. Here the CDR3 DNA reads TGTGCCTGGAGTGTGGGCCTCCGGGAGACCCAGTACTTC.

This chain links TRBV19 with TRBJ2-7; perhaps TRBD1 as D (6 bases). The CDR3 covers 13 residues. Germline lookup yields CDR1 LNHDA and CDR2 SQIVND (reference sequence). Trimming left V 4 bases short and J 5 bases short, with 12 bases between. In DNA form, the CDR3 reads TGTGCCAGTAGTAAACAGGGCGTGGACGAGCAGTACTTC. Encoded protein: CASSKQGVDEQYF.

This chain uses TRBV6-5 with TRBJ2-5; a weak D match, TRBD1 (5 bases). The DNA end is more similar to TRBJ2-7, so the J call may be wrong. The CDR3 consists of 14 residues. The germline CDR1 and CDR2 sequences are MNHEY and SVGAGI. CDR3 region: CASSFRTLSYEQYF. For the CDR3, the DNA is TGTGCCAGCAGTTTTCGGACACTTTCCTACGAGCAGTACTTC.